These T cell receptor beta chains were read from a single sample in a study of T-cell memory formation after mild COVID-19. MiXCR, applied by TCRdb to the 5' RACE reads, yields one record per CDR3 protein. The table lists more than 250,000 distinct CDR3 sequences, 15% to 20% of them singletons. The source material was PBMCs or a T cell subset sorted from them (not recorded which). All receptors derive from a man between 18 and 35 years old who had mild COVID-19 (a few samples of this study predate the infection). Cell type and time point are not known. CDR3s include the opening cysteine and the closing phenylalanine or tryptophan. A D gene is named only where the DNA matches it firmly. The size field is filled for only some rows; it gives once, few, many or a size class.

abundance	j_gene	d_gene	v_gene	CDR3aa	CDR3nt
few	TRBJ2-1	.	TRBV11-2	CASRPVPGNEQFF	TGTGCCAGCAGACCCGTCCCCGGCAATGAGCAGTTCTTC
few	TRBJ1-2	TRBD1	TRBV5-6	CASSLTGGAGYTF	TGTGCCAGCAGCTTGACAGGGGGGGCTGGCTACACCTTC
few	TRBJ1-6	TRBD1	TRBV4-3	CASSQEGQGISYNSPLHF	TGCGCCAGCAGCCAAGAAGGACAGGGGATCTCCTATAATTCACCCCTCCACTTT
.	TRBJ1-2	TRBD1	TRBV7-2	CASSLDRVKGYTF	TGTGCCAGCAGCTTGGACAGGGTTAAGGGCTACACCTTC
few	TRBJ1-5	.	TRBV4-3	CASSVPQGWEPQHF	TGCGCCAGCAGCGTACCGCAGGGGTGGGAGCCCCAGCATTTT
.	TRBJ2-2	TRBD2	TRBV6-6	CASSYHPTLTSGDTGELFF	TGTGCCAGCAGTTACCACCCCACCCTTACTAGCGGAGACACCGGGGAGCTGTTTTTT
few	TRBJ2-2	.	TRBV29-1	CSVYGTTGELFF	TGCAGCGTTTACGGGACAACCGGGGAGCTGTTTTTT
.	TRBJ1-5	.	TRBV10-3	CAISAQDQPQHF	TGTGCCATCAGTGCCCAGGATCAGCCCCAGCATTTT
.	TRBJ2-1	.	TRBV5-1	CASILNPGRDINEQFF	TGCGCCAGCATCCTCAATCCGGGACGGGATATCAATGAGCAGTTCTTC
.	TRBJ2-6	TRBD2	TRBV5-4	CASSLIAGGPTWRANVLTF	TGTGCCAGCAGCCTCATAGCGGGGGGACCCACCTGGAGGGCCAACGTCCTGACTTTC
.	TRBJ2-5	TRBD1	TRBV7-2	CASKGARGQETQYF	TGTGCCAGCAAGGGGGCGCGAGGGCAAGAGACCCAGTACTTC
few	TRBJ2-1	TRBD2	TRBV2	CASSDSAGFYNEQFF	TGTGCCAGCAGTGATTCAGCGGGGTTCTACAATGAGCAGTTCTTC
few	TRBJ1-1	.	TRBV6-5	CVCGQGRTEAFF	TGTGTATGCGGTCAGGGGAGAACTGAAGCTTTCTTT
.	TRBJ2-5	TRBD2	TRBV4-2	CASSQLRSGGPVGQETQYF	TGTGCCAGCAGCCAATTGCGGAGCGGGGGGCCCGTTGGACAAGAGACCCAGTACTTC
.	TRBJ2-3	TRBD2	TRBV29-1	CSVEGLGMTSGITDTQYF	TGCAGCGTTGAAGGGTTGGGGATGACTAGCGGCATCACAGATACGCAGTATTTT
.	TRBJ2-1	TRBD2	TRBV7-2	CASSPSSGGAVGEQFF	TGTGCCAGCAGCCCATCTAGCGGGGGGGCCGTAGGTGAGCAGTTCTTC
.	TRBJ2-7	.	TRBV20-1	CSARDESYEQYF	TGCAGTGCTAGAGATGAGTCCTACGAGCAGTACTTC
once	TRBJ2-3	.	TRBV11-3	CASSGGHLTDTQYF	TGTGCCAGCAGCGGAGGCCATCTCACAGATACGCAGTATTTT
.	TRBJ2-7	.	TRBV6-5	CASSSTRASPVGEQYF	TGTGCCAGCAGTTCAACAAGGGCTAGTCCGGTGGGAGAGCAGTACTTC
few	TRBJ2-1	.	TRBV7-9	CASGSSPSYNEQFF	TGTGCCAGCGGAAGCAGTCCCTCCTACAATGAGCAGTTCTTC
few	TRBJ2-6	.	TRBV4-2	CASSQLQGSGANVLTF	TGTGCCAGCAGCCAGTTACAGGGTTCTGGGGCCAACGTCCTGACTTTC
few	TRBJ1-1	.	TRBV6-5	CASSYSSGARAFF	TGTGCCAGCAGTTACTCGTCAGGGGCTCGAGCTTTCTTT
few	TRBJ2-5	.	TRBV11-2	CASSEGTTNQETQYF	TGTGCCAGCAGCGAGGGGACGACCAACCAAGAGACCCAGTACTTC
.	TRBJ2-7	.	TRBV6-5	CASSRSNYEQYF	TGTGCCAGCAGCCGCTCAAACTACGAGCAGTACTTC
few	TRBJ1-1	.	TRBV6-5	CASRTRLDYTEAFF	TGTGCCAGCAGAACAAGGCTAGATTATACTGAAGCTTTCTTT
few	TRBJ1-2	.	TRBV19	CASSIRSIGGQNFYGYTF	TGTGCCAGTAGTATTCGCTCGATTGGTGGGCAGAACTTCTATGGCTACACCTTC
.	TRBJ2-3	TRBD2	TRBV7-3	CASSSRGSGVADTQYF	TGTGCCAGCAGCTCCCGGGGTAGCGGGGTGGCAGATACGCAGTATTTT
.	TRBJ2-3	TRBD2	TRBV28	CASSFERGPSLSTDTQYF	TGTGCCAGCAGTTTCGAGCGGGGGCCAAGCCTGAGCACAGATACGCAGTATTTT
many	TRBJ2-5	TRBD2	TRBV7-3	CASSLTGGAGETQYF	TGTGCCAGCAGCTTAACCGGGGGGGCAGGAGAGACCCAGTACTTC
few	TRBJ1-6	.	TRBV25-1	CASSPRDRKYNSPLHF	TGTGCCAGCAGTCCCCGCGACAGGAAGTATAATTCACCCCTCCACTTT
few	TRBJ2-2	TRBD1	TRBV24-1	CATSDNPRDRADTGELFF	TGTGCCACCAGTGACAACCCCCGGGACAGGGCGGACACCGGGGAGCTGTTTTTT
few	TRBJ2-1	.	TRBV4-1	CASSQDWVLQFF	TGCGCCAGCAGCCAAGATTGGGTCCTACAGTTCTTC
few	TRBJ2-5	.	TRBV20-1	CSARGVGLQETQYF	TGCAGTGCTAGAGGTGTGGGGCTCCAAGAGACCCAGTACTTC
.	TRBJ1-3	.	TRBV4-1	CASSQEGGSSGNTIYF	TGCGCCAGCAGCCAAGAGGGGGGAAGCTCTGGAAACACCATATATTTT
few	TRBJ2-5	.	TRBV2	CASRADQETQYF	TGTGCCAGCAGGGCGGATCAAGAGACCCAGTACTTC
.	TRBJ2-1	.	TRBV9	CASSVTYGSYNEQFF	TGTGCCAGCAGCGTAACCTACGGATCCTACAATGAGCAGTTCTTC
.	TRBJ2-7	.	TRBV15	CATSRELTFSYEQYF	TGTGCCACCAGCAGAGAGTTGACTTTTTCCTACGAGCAGTACTTC
.	TRBJ1-5	.	TRBV6-1	CASSERRLWEPQHF	TGTGCCAGCAGTGAAAGGCGGCTTTGGGAGCCCCAGCATTTT
few	TRBJ1-5	TRBD1	TRBV5-5	CASSLSQGDLNQPQHF	TGTGCCAGCAGCTTGAGCCAGGGGGATCTCAATCAGCCCCAGCATTTT
few	TRBJ1-1	.	TRBV6-2/TRBV6-3	CASEHQLGMSEAFF	TGTGCCAGCGAACACCAATTAGGGATGTCTGAAGCTTTCTTT
many	TRBJ2-5	.	TRBV5-1	CASSAMLGGGEETQYF	TGCGCCAGCAGCGCAATGCTAGGTGGAGGTGAGGAGACCCAGTACTTC
few	TRBJ2-3	TRBD1	TRBV5-6	CASSEDPGQGPGTQYF	TGTGCCAGCAGCGAGGACCCGGGACAGGGGCCAGGTACGCAGTATTTT
.	TRBJ2-5	.	TRBV4-2	CASSQGRQRQETQYF	TGTGCCAGCAGCCAAGGAAGACAGAGACAAGAGACCCAGTACTTC
.	TRBJ1-6	TRBD1	TRBV25-1	CASSPSGGSPLHF	TGTGCCAGCAGCCCATCAGGGGGCTCACCCCTCCACTTT